This T cell receptor beta chain came from a study of cytomegalovirus exposure and HLA in healthy donors. General observations from the study: An analysis that came later showed most CMV-associated TCR beta chains appearing HLA-restricted. A later analysis linked a missense variant in DCLRE1C to the trimming of TCR beta V and J genes.

The V and J ends lost 3 bases and 0 bases respectively, with 11 bases between them. The CDR3 is 16 residues long. The germline V gene has CDR1 MNHEY and CDR2 SMNVEV (reference sequence). The primer mix had 60 Vbeta and 13 Jbeta primers. Some clones are missing from TCRdb's copy, which holds only in-frame ones; the method was immunoSEQ multiplex PCR. The listing contains fewer than 200,000 clones. Of note for this clone: Its antigen is as yet unknown.

The specimen was PBMCs. The chain employs TRBV27 and TRBJ2-2; possible D gene TRBD2, 6 bases. This TCR was sampled from a woman aged 60-70 years in good health and CMV-seronegative. DNA for the CDR3: TGTGCCAGCAGTTTCGGCGGGGAAACGAACACCGGGGAGCTGTTTTTT. It specifies CASSFGGETNTGELFF.